This T cell receptor (beta chain) was retrieved from a study of breast tumors, draining lymph nodes, adjacent tissues. In TCRdb, the multiplex PCR reads were re-called with MiXCR into one record per CDR3 protein. Altogether about 14,000 distinct CDR3 sequences are present, roughly three fifths being singletons, with the ten largest covering 25% to 35%. This clonotype was counted ten times or more. With V trimmed by 0 bases and J by 4 bases, 7 bases remained unmatched. Germline V lookup: CDR1 LNHDA, CDR2 SQIVND (reference sequence). There are 17 residues in the CDR3. The material sequenced was tumor-adjacent breast tissue. The chain combines TRBV19 with TRBJ1-5; 9 bases are shared with TRBD1. The receptor comes from a female donor with breast cancer. Some clones in this sample may be carry-over from other donors' samples. The chain's CDR3 is CASSIDDRGSWNQPQHF. CDR3 nucleotides: TGTGCCAGTAGTATAGATGACAGGGGGAGCTGGAATCAGCCCCAGCATTTT.